One sample yielded the 28 T cell receptor beta chains listed below, sequenced in a study of shared clonotypes between healthy human individuals. The protocol was immunoSEQ multiplex PCR, while the TCRdb copy is restricted to in-frame clones and leaves out a portion. This table has about 1 million clones, about 77% appearing once. The sample comprised memory CD4+ T cells sorted from blood. Regarding subset: CD45RA-negative fraction. All receptors derive from a man aged 18-30 years in good health.

This chain joins TRBV7-9 and TRBJ1-1, with D maybe TRBD1 (6 bases). The germline V and J ends were trimmed by 4 bases and 3 bases, with 12 bases remaining between them. CDR1 and CDR2 (germline): SEHNR, FQNEAQ (reference sequence). The CDR3 spans 14 residues. The DNA of the CDR3 is TGTGCCAGCAGCTCCAGGGGTGGGGACACTGAAGCTTTCTTT. Protein product: CASSSRGGDTEAFF.

The V call is TRBV5-6, the J call TRBJ2-1, with TRBD2 matching 8 bases. The CDR3 spans 15 residues. V lost 0 bases to trimming and J lost 4 bases; unmatched junction nucleotides: 3. Germline V gene sequence: CDR1 SGHDT, CDR2 YYEEEE. This CDR3 is CASSLAGLVYNEQFF. In DNA, the CDR3 is TGTGCCAGCAGCTTGGCGGGACTAGTGTACAATGAGCAGTTCTTC.

The chain recombines TRBV6-6 with TRBJ2-5; D gene ambiguous. The V gene lost 6 bases and the J gene lost 2 bases, with 7 bases spanning the gap. CDR3 length equals 12 residues. Germline CDR1 is MNHNY and CDR2 is SVGAGI (reference sequence). This CDR3 reads CASRNTQETQYF. DNA of the CDR3: TGTGCCAGCAGGAATACGCAAGAGACCCAGTACTTC.

The chain is built from TRBV16 and TRBJ2-4; tentative D call: TRBD1 (6 bases). CDR1 and CDR2 (germline): KGHSY, FQNENV. V gave up 3 bases and J gave up 8 bases, with 11 bases separating them. CDR3 length equals 13 residues. DNA for the CDR3: TGTGCCAGCAGCCAGGCCAGGGGTTACATTCAGTACTTC. Translating it yields CASSQARGYIQYF. Combining the CDR3 with reference TRBV16 and TRBJ2-4 gives the whole variable domain GEEVAQTPKHLVRGEGQKAKLYCAPIKGHSYVFWYQQVLKNEFKFLISFQNENVFDETGMPKERFSAKCLPNSPCSLEIQATKLEDSAVYFCASSQARGYIQYFGAGTRLSVL.

The V gene is TRBV27, the J gene TRBJ2-3; D may match TRBD1 or TRBD2 (6 bases each). Germline V gives CDR1 MNHEY, CDR2 SMNVEV (reference sequence). The CDR3 spans 14 residues. V dropped 7 bases and J dropped 2 bases, with 13 bases sitting between them. The CDR3 here is CASKGGQPTDTQYF. The CDR3 nucleotides read TGTGCCAGCAAAGGGGGGCAGCCCACAGATACGCAGTATTTT.

The chain carries TRBV18 and TRBJ2-5; unclear D gene. Germline assignment: CDR1 KGHSH and CDR2 LQKENI. The V end lost 5 bases, the J end lost 2 bases, and 9 bases lay between the germline ends. This CDR3 is built from 13 residues. CDR3 in amino acids: CASSWKRQETQYF. The CDR3, as DNA: TGTGCCAGCTCATGGAAGCGTCAAGAGACCCAGTACTTC.

This chain connects TRBV19 to TRBJ2-4, with D possibly being TRBD1 (7 bases). Germline V gene data show CDR1 as LNHDA and CDR2 as SQIVND (reference sequence). Trimming pared 5 bases from V and 4 bases from J, leaving 15 bases between. The CDR3 is 15 residues long. CDR3 bases: TGTGCCAGTAGTCCAGGGGGGACAGTTAAAAACATTCAGTACTTC. This gives the protein CASSPGGTVKNIQYF.

The chain has TRBV30 and TRBJ2-3; TRBD2 matches 8 bases. Germline assignment: CDR1 GTSNPN and CDR2 SVGIG (reference sequence). V was pared by 1 base and J by 4 bases, with 7 bases of the junction left unmatched. This CDR3 contains 15 residues. This CDR3 reads CAWSASGGFADTQYF. The CDR3, as DNA: TGTGCCTGGAGTGCCAGCGGGGGATTTGCAGATACGCAGTATTTT.

The chain has TRBV7-2 and TRBJ2-1, with D possibly matching TRBD1 (5 bases). The germline V gene encodes CDR1 SGHTA and CDR2 FQGNSA. V was cut by 2 bases and J by 7 bases, with 9 bases left in between. The CDR3 runs 13 residues. The CDR3 sequence is CASSLTRENEQFF. In DNA form, the CDR3 reads TGTGCCAGCAGCTTAACCAGGGAAAATGAGCAGTTCTTC.

This chain joins TRBV5-4 and TRBJ1-6; perhaps TRBD1 as D (6 bases). Germline V CDR1 and CDR2: SGHNT, YYREEE (reference sequence). CDR3 length: 16 amino acids. The V end was cut by 0 bases, the J end by 6 bases, with 13 bases between. The CDR3 region has the DNA TGTGCCAGCAGCTTGGACGGGGGCCGGGTTAATTCACCCCTCCACTTT. It yields the protein CASSLDGGRVNSPLHF.

This chain joins TRBV6-6 and TRBJ2-2; D is possibly TRBD2 (6 bases). The CDR3 has 14 amino acids. Per the germline V gene, CDR1 is MNHNY and CDR2 is SVGAGI (reference sequence). The germline V and J ends were trimmed by 10 bases and 5 bases, with 17 bases remaining between them. CDR3 residues: CATLGGAGTGELFF. For the CDR3, the DNA is TGTGCCACCCTGGGCGGGGCAGGGACCGGGGAGCTGTTTTTT.

This clone was seen more than once but under ten times. This chain joins TRBV5-4 and TRBJ1-5, with 7 bases aligning to TRBD1. The trim removed 2 bases at V and 1 base at J, leaving 0 bases unmatched. Germline assignment: CDR1 SGHNT and CDR2 YYREEE (reference sequence). CDR3 size: 14 residues. CDR3 DNA: TGTGCCAGCAGCTTCAGGGGGAGCAATCAGCCCCAGCATTTT. It encodes CASSFRGSNQPQHF.

The chain combines TRBV27 with TRBJ2-5; possible D gene TRBD2, 7 bases. The CDR3 has 18 residues. V was cut by 5 bases and J by 2 bases, with 24 bases left in between. CDR1 is MNHEY and CDR2 is SMNVEV in the germline V gene (reference sequence). CDR3 residues: CASSTPPGRGAGQETQYF. The CDR3 nucleotides read TGTGCCAGCAGTACACCCCCCGGTCGGGGGGCGGGACAAGAGACCCAGTACTTC.

The sample holds many counts of this clone. Other DNA sequences from this sample encode an identical CDR3 as well. The chain recombines TRBV18 with TRBJ2-3; D gene uncertain. The length of the CDR3 is 14 residues. Germline V CDR1 and CDR2: KGHSH, LQKENI. The ends were cut back, 3 bases at V and 2 bases at J, with 9 bases in the middle. The CDR3 is CASSPNSPTDTQYF. DNA for the CDR3: TGTGCCAGCTCACCTAACTCACCCACAGATACGCAGTATTTT. The variable domain in full, with the rest retrieved from reference TRBV18 and TRBJ2-3, is NAGVMQNPRHLVRRRGQEARLRCSPMKGHSHVYWYRQLPEEGLKFMVYLQKENIIDESGMPKERFSAEFPKEGPSILRIQQVVRGDSAAYFCASSPNSPTDTQYFGPGTRLTVL.

The chain uses TRBV27 and TRBJ2-7; tentatively, D is TRBD2 (6 bases). This CDR3 contains 17 residues. Trimming removed 5 bases at V and 0 bases at J, with 20 bases between. Germline CDR1 is MNHEY and CDR2 is SMNVEV (reference sequence). CDR3 in amino acids: CASSITPGASDSYEQYF. The DNA of the CDR3 is TGTGCCAGCAGTATTACACCCGGGGCTAGCGACTCCTACGAGCAGTACTTC.

The gene calls are TRBV6-6 and TRBJ1-1; D is ambiguous. The germline V gene encodes CDR1 MNHNY and CDR2 SVGAGI (reference sequence). This CDR3 contains 13 residues. V was cut by 5 bases and J by 1 base, with 8 bases left in between. The CDR3 DNA follows: TGTGCCAGCAGTAGGACGGCGAACACTGAAGCTTTCTTT. This sequence encodes CASSRTANTEAFF.

The V gene is TRBV7-9, the J gene TRBJ1-1; weak D call: TRBD1 (6 bases). CDR3 length: 16 residues. Germline CDR1 is SEHNR and CDR2 is FQNEAQ (reference sequence). V lost 5 bases to trimming and J lost 5 bases, with 21 bases between them. The chain's CDR3 is CASSPPSGGSGTEAFF. CDR3 coding DNA: TGTGCCAGCAGCCCGCCTTCTGGGGGCTCTGGTACTGAAGCTTTCTTT.

The V call is TRBV5-1, the J call TRBJ2-1, with 14 positions matching TRBD2. Germline CDR1 reads SGHRS; CDR2 reads YFSETQ. V shed 2 bases and J 4 bases; nucleotides not matched to a gene: 5. The CDR3 sequence is 17 residues long. The CDR3 region has the DNA TGCGCCAGCAGCTTAGGACTAGCGGGGGGCCATTACAATGAGCAGTTCTTC. Translated: CASSLGLAGGHYNEQFF.

The chain recombines TRBV5-4 with TRBJ1-6; D might be TRBD1 (6 bases). Trimming pared 0 bases from V and 9 bases from J, leaving 7 bases between. The CDR3 loop spans 13 amino acids. Germline V lookup: CDR1 SGHNT, CDR2 YYREEE (reference sequence). As DNA, the CDR3 is TGTGCCAGCAGCTTGGGGGGGGCTTCACCCCTCCACTTT. Residues: CASSLGGASPLHF. The complete variable domain, with remaining parts taken from reference TRBV5-4 and TRBJ1-6, reads ETGVTQSPTHLIKTRGQQVTLRCSSQSGHNTVSWYQQALGQGPQFIFQYYREEENGRGNFPPRFSGLQFPNYSSELNVNALELDDSALYLCASSLGGASPLHFGNGTRLTVT.

V is TRBV28 and J is TRBJ2-7, with 10 bases matching TRBD1. In germline, CDR1 is MDHEN, CDR2 SYDVKM. V lost 6 bases, J lost 4 bases, and 6 bases stayed unmatched. The CDR3 runs 14 residues. For the CDR3, the DNA is TGTGCCAGCAGCGCGGACAGGGGGAGGTACGAGCAGTACTTC. Protein sequence: CASSADRGRYEQYF.

The rearrangement uses TRBV30 and TRBJ1-6; weak D call: TRBD1 (6 bases). Germline CDR1 is GTSNPN and CDR2 is SVGIG (reference sequence). Trimming took 3 bases from V and 8 from J, leaving 14 bases between them. CDR3 length: 14 residues. CDR3 nucleotides: TGTGCCTGGAGCTTAGGCGGGGGCGATTCACCCCTCCACTTT. Amino acids: CAWSLGGGDSPLHF.

This clone has a count of ten or more. V usage is TRBV29-1 and J usage is TRBJ1-2; TRBD1 is a possible D gene (6 bases). Germline CDR1 SQVTM, CDR2 ANQGSEA. There are 13 residues in the CDR3. Trimming pared 7 bases from V and 6 bases from J, leaving 18 bases between. Here the CDR3 reads CSDSGVRRDGYTF. CDR3 in DNA: TGCAGCGACTCAGGGGTAAGGAGAGATGGCTACACCTTC.

CDR3 nucleotides: TGTGCCAGCTCACCAGCCCTGAAAGGGGGCGCGGGAGATACGCAGTATTTT. Amino acid sequence: CASSPALKGGAGDTQYF. The chain links TRBV18 to TRBJ2-3; TRBD1 matches 7 bases. This CDR3 is 17 amino acids long. CDR1 KGHSH and CDR2 LQKENI come from the germline V gene. Losses at the gene ends were 2 bases for V and 5 bases for J; bases not matched to a gene: 13.

The chain has TRBV5-1 and TRBJ2-7; D remains ambiguous. Germline V lookup: CDR1 SGHRS, CDR2 YFSETQ. V was pared by 1 base and J by 5 bases, with 7 bases between. This CDR3 spans 12 amino acids. This CDR3 reads CASSLWSNEQYF. Written as DNA, the CDR3 is TGCGCCAGCAGCTTGTGGTCGAACGAGCAGTACTTC. Variable domain in full (rest from reference TRBV5-1 and TRBJ2-7): KAGVTQTPRYLIKTRGQQVTLSCSPISGHRSVSWYQQTPGQGLQFLFEYFSETQRNKGNFPGRFSGRQFSNSRSEMNVSTLELGDSALYLCASSLWSNEQYFGPGTRLTVT.

The V call is TRBV2, the J call TRBJ2-7; weak D call: TRBD1 (5 bases). CDR3 length: 11 amino acids. Germline CDR1 reads SNHLY; CDR2 reads FYNNEI. Trimming left V 6 bases short and J 2 bases short, with 5 bases between. As DNA, the CDR3 is TGTGCCAGCAGGACAGCCTACGAGCAGTACTTC. Amino acid sequence: CASRTAYEQYF.

The rearrangement uses TRBV11-2 and TRBJ2-7; no definite D call. Germline CDR1 is SGHAT and CDR2 is FQNNGV. The CDR3 is 11 residues long. The V end was cut by 7 bases, the J end by 4 bases, with 8 bases between. CDR3 region: CASNQGYEQYF. CDR3 sequence (DNA): TGTGCCAGCAACCAAGGTTACGAGCAGTACTTC.

This clone was counted only a few times. CDR3 sequence reads: CASSESPTSPLHF. CDR3 DNA sequence: TGCGCCAGCAGTGAGTCGCCGACTTCACCCCTCCACTTT. The rearrangement links TRBV10-2 to TRBJ1-6; no firm D call. V dropped 0 bases and J dropped 9 bases, with 6 bases sitting between them. Germline V gene data show CDR1 as WSHSY and CDR2 as SAAADI. The CDR3 is 13 amino acids.

This rearrangement joins TRBV5-6 to TRBJ1-2; no clear D. The germline gives CDR1 SGHDT, CDR2 YYEEEE. With 0 bases removed from V and 4 bases from J, the gap between germline ends came to 10 bases. The CDR3 contains 14 residues. The CDR3 region is CASSLEYYPYGYTF. The CDR3 nucleotides are TGTGCCAGCAGCTTGGAATACTACCCCTATGGCTACACCTTC.